This TCR beta chain was found in a study of blood T cell repertoires in COVID-19. Study-level background: The study drew acute and convalescent COVID-19 samples from the United States, Italy and Spain.

As handled by the study authors: Counts of nucleated cells, estimated from reference gene primer amplification, were obtained. The method was immunoSEQ multiplex PCR; TCRdb's version includes in-frame clones alone and lacks a portion of them. V and J calls and clone size are given by that table; D and trimming were obtained from the DNA. The sample carries 90,000 to 110,000 clones, less than 85% recorded once. V was shortened by 5 bases and J by 5 bases, with 12 bases between the two germline ends. Germline values: CDR1 GTSNPN, CDR2 SVGIG (reference sequence). This CDR3 is 12 amino acids long. The origin of this receptor is a woman aged 55-70 years with acute or convalescent COVID-19. The sequencing sample was made of peripheral blood. The V and J genes are TRBV30 and TRBJ2-5; D not certain. CDR3 in amino acids: CAWSWYGETQYF. As DNA, the CDR3 is TGTGCCTGGTCGTGGTACGGGGAGACCCAGTACTTC.